This passage covers 15 T cell receptor beta chains from one sample sequenced in a study of tumor-infiltrating lymphocytes in primary liver carcinoma. Researchers generated TCR beta cDNA from about 500 ng of total RNA, relying on a constant-region primer. Nested multiplex PCR, run for three rounds with slightly modified ARM-PCR, yielded TCR beta libraries. TRBV1-TRBV30 forward primers paired with a C-beta reverse primer were used in the first two PCR rounds, which ran approximately 10 cycles each. From the multiplex PCR reads, TCRdb called clonotypes with MiXCR, one entry per CDR3 protein. Of 150,000 to 200,000 distinct CDR3 sequences in the sample, less than 75% were seen once. Germline DNA was also extracted, while the blood RNA originated from unsorted whole blood. The sample consisted of peripheral blood. These receptors all stem from a woman aged 60-70 years with primary liver carcinoma and hepatitis B virus infection.

This clonotype was observed at least ten times. The chain recombines TRBV5-1 with TRBJ2-2, with 14 bases identical to TRBD2. This CDR3 is 17 amino acids long. Germline trimming cut 4 bases from V and 4 bases from J; bases unmatched to any gene: 6. The germline gives CDR1 SGHRS, CDR2 YFSETQ. The CDR3 nucleotides read TGCGCCAGCAGCCCCGGGACTAGCGGGAGTATCACCGGGGAGCTGTTTTTT. Its translation is CASSPGTSGSITGELFF.

Comment on this clonotype: A much larger clone sits a single nucleotide away, making a read error possible. The chain recombines TRBV10-3 with TRBJ2-7, with 10 bases identical to TRBD2. Germline CDR1 and CDR2: ENHRY and SYGVKD. The CDR3 is made up of 16 amino acids. CDR3 loop: CAISETGTSVAYEPYF. DNA of the CDR3: TGTGCCATCAGTGAAACCGGGACTAGCGTTGCCTACGAGCCGTACTTC.

This rearrangement joins TRBV6-2 or TRBV6-3 to TRBJ1-4; 9 nucleotides agree with TRBD1. CDR3 length: 15 residues. Trimming removed 10 bases from V and 0 bases from J; junction bases left unmatched: 6. The V gene's germline CDR1 is MNHEY and CDR2 SVGEGT. Written as DNA, the CDR3 is TGTGCCAACAGACGACAGGGGGCAACTAATGAAAAACTGTTTTTT. Its translation: CANRRQGATNEKLFF.

This clonotype came up many times. This chain connects TRBV29-1 to TRBJ1-1, with 7 bases lining up with TRBD1. CDR1 SQVTM and CDR2 ANQGSEA come from the germline V gene. Germline trimming cut 7 bases from V and 6 bases from J; bases unmatched to any gene: 11. The CDR3 length is 13 residues. The DNA for the CDR3 is TGCAGCGCAAGACAGGGAGGACAACCTGAAGCTTTCTTT. Its protein is CSARQGGQPEAFF. Looking up the rest from reference TRBV29-1 and TRBJ1-1 gives the full variable domain: SAVISQKPSRDICQRGTSLTIQCQVDSQVTMMFWYRQQPGQSLTLIATANQGSEATYESGFVIDKFPISRPNLTFSTLTVSNMSPEDSSIYLCSARQGGQPEAFFGQGTRLTVV.

The chain links TRBV11-2 to TRBJ1-3; D is ambiguous. Trimming pared 7 bases from V and 4 bases from J, leaving 5 bases between. Germline CDR1 is SGHAT and CDR2 is FQNNGV. The CDR3 has 11 residues. For the CDR3, the DNA is TGTGCCAGCACCCACGGAAACACCATATATTTT. Amino acids: CASTHGNTIYF.

This clonotype has ten or more counts. The rearrangement joins TRBV6-1 to TRBJ2-7, with D unresolved. Trimming left V 7 bases short and J 6 bases short, with 10 bases between. Germline loops: CDR1 MNHNS, CDR2 SASEGT. There are 11 residues in the CDR3. This CDR3 reads CASMSWGEQYF. The CDR3 DNA sequence: TGTGCCAGCATGAGTTGGGGCGAGCAGTACTTC.

The chain couples TRBV7-9 to TRBJ2-7; a weak D match, TRBD2 (6 bases). Trimming left V 0 bases short and J 5 bases short, with 11 bases between. This CDR3 has 14 amino acids. Germline V gives CDR1 SEHNR, CDR2 FQNEAQ (reference sequence). This CDR3 reads CASSLAGGAHEQYF. The CDR3 DNA is TGTGCCAGCAGCTTAGCCGGCGGGGCGCACGAGCAGTACTTC.

As for this clonotype: The conserved phenylalanine or tryptophan is not found at the CDR3 terminus, so this likely reflects a read error. The chain uses TRBV5-5 and TRBJ1-1, with unresolved D. CDR3 length: 12 residues. In germline, CDR1 is SGHKS, CDR2 YYEKEE (reference sequence). Trimming shortened V by 6 bases and J by 7 bases, and 13 bases separated the two germline ends. The CDR3 is CASTLGGNEAFY. The CDR3 DNA is TGTGCCAGCACTTTGGGAGGGAATGAAGCTTTCTAT.

Notes on this clonotype: This could be a read error, since a much larger clone is one nucleotide away. The genes are TRBV6-1 and TRBJ2-6; D perhaps matches TRBD2 (5 bases). The CDR3 extends over 16 amino acids. CDR1 and CDR2 from the germline V gene are MNHNS and SASEGT. CDR3 DNA: TGTGCCAGCAGCCGGATAGAAAGGACTGGGGTCAACGTCCTGACTTTC. Protein sequence: CASSRIERTGVNVLTF.

This chain links TRBV11-2 with TRBJ1-1; 9 bases match TRBD1. The V gene's germline CDR1 is SGHAT and CDR2 FQNNGV. The CDR3 is 15 residues long. DNA for the CDR3: TGTGTCAGTAGCTTAGAGGGACAGGGTGTCACTGAAGCTTTCTTT. This translates into CVSSLEGQGVTEAFF. The complete variable domain, with remaining parts taken from reference TRBV11-2 and TRBJ1-1, reads EAGVAQSPRYKIIEKRQSVAFWCNPISGHATLYWYQQILGQGPKLLIQFQNNGVVDDSQLPKDRFSAERLKGVDSTLKIQPAKLEDSAVYLCVSSLEGQGVTEAFFGQGTRLTVV.

This clonotype was found a few times. The chain couples TRBV7-3 to TRBJ2-3; possible D gene TRBD2, 6 bases. Per the germline V gene, CDR1 is SGHTA and CDR2 is FQGTGA. The germline V and J ends were trimmed by 6 bases and 2 bases, with 9 bases remaining between them. The CDR3 extends over 13 amino acids. CDR3 protein: CASRRESTDTQYF. For the CDR3, the DNA is TGTGCCAGCAGGCGGGAATCCACAGATACGCAGTATTTT.

In the case of this clonotype: At one of its ends the junction is not consistent with the germline gene, which may arise from a read error. The chain uses TRBV29-1 and TRBJ2-7, with a possible D match to TRBD1 (6 bases). This CDR3 comprises 17 residues. Germline V gene data show CDR1 as SQVTM and CDR2 as ANQGSEA. CDR3 protein: CSVEDTMERGNFGEQHF. CDR3 nucleotides: TGCAGCGTTGAAGATACGATGGAGAGGGGGAATTTTGGTGAGCAGCACTTC.

The chain couples TRBV30 to TRBJ2-3; D perhaps matches TRBD2 (5 bases). The germline V and J ends were trimmed by 0 bases and 4 bases, with 11 bases remaining between them. Per germline, CDR1 GTSNPN and CDR2 SVGIG (reference sequence). This CDR3 has 14 residues. As DNA, the CDR3 is TGTGCCTGGAGTGTGGGTCTAGCTTCAGATACGCAGTATTTT. Protein: CAWSVGLASDTQYF.

This clonotype was recorded many times. This sequence joins TRBV7-9 and TRBJ2-2; D remains unclear. V gave up 5 bases and J gave up 8 bases, with 12 bases separating them. Germline assignment: CDR1 SEHNR and CDR2 FQNEAQ (reference sequence). The CDR3 length is 13 residues. The CDR3 coding sequence is TGTGCCAGCAGCCCCCCCGGATCGGGGGAGCTGTTTTTT. Translating gives CASSPPGSGELFF. Full variable domain (missing parts from reference TRBV7-9 and TRBJ2-2): DTGVSQNPRHKITKRGQNVTFRCDPISEHNRLYWYRQTLGQGPEFLTYFQNEAQLEKSRLLSDRFSAERPKGSFSTLEIQRTEQGDSAMYLCASSPPGSGELFFGEGSRLTVL.

On this clonotype itself: A much larger clone lies a single base off, so this may be a read error. The chain joins TRBV12-3 or TRBV12-4 to TRBJ1-1, with 11 bases aligning to TRBD1. The CDR3 length is 15 residues. The CDR3 nucleotides read TGTGCCTGCAGTCCCGGGACAGGGGGTACCCTTGAAGCTTTCTTT. It is translated as CACSPGTGGTLEAFF.